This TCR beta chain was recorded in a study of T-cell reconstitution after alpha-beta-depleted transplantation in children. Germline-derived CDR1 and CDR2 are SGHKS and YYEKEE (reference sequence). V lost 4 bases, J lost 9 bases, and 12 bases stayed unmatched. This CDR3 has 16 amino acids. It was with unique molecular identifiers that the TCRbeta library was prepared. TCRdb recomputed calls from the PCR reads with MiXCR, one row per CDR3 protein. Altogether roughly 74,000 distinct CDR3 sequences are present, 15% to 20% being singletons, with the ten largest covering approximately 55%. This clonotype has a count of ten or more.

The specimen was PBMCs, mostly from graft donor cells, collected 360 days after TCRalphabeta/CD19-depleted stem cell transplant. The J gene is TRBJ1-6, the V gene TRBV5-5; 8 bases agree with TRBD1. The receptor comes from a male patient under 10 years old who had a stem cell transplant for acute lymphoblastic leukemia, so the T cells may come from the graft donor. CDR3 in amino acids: CASSPGQGRSRSPLHF. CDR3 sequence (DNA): TGTGCCAGCAGCCCCGGACAGGGCCGATCGCGTTCACCCCTCCACTTT.